Listed here are 21 T cell receptor beta chains from one sample, sequenced in a study of T cell changes during pregnancy in multiple sclerosis. The protocol was immunoSEQ multiplex PCR, while the TCRdb copy is restricted to in-frame clones and leaves out a portion. The repertoire includes about 77,000 clones, about 92% of them detected once, and about 2.5% sits in the top ten. The sample in question was peripheral blood, obtained after pregnancy. The receptor source for this set is a female donor in good health, enrolled as a control in a pregnancy study.

This chain uses TRBV19 with TRBJ2-5, with 8 bases aligning to TRBD2. The CDR3 is 15 amino acids. Germline trimming cut 5 bases from V and 5 bases from J; bases unmatched to any gene: 10. Germline CDR1 reads LNHDA; CDR2 reads SQIVND (reference sequence). CDR3 coding DNA: TGTGCCAGTAGTGAAGCAGCGGGGGCGTGGGAGACCCAGTACTTC. This codes for CASSEAAGAWETQYF.

This clone has a single count. The chain uses TRBV11-2 and TRBJ1-4; the match to TRBD1 covers 8 bases. The CDR3 has 15 residues. The junction had 4 bases not matched to a gene; V was cut back by 5 bases and J by 2 bases. Germline loops: CDR1 SGHAT, CDR2 FQNNGV. Written as DNA, the CDR3 is TGTGCCAGCAGCCTGCGGACAGGGACTAATGAAAAACTGTTTTTT. Translated: CASSLRTGTNEKLFF.

The chain recombines TRBV6-1 with TRBJ1-4; D is unclear. The CDR3 is 11 residues long. Germline loops: CDR1 MNHNS, CDR2 SASEGT. Between the trimmed V and J ends, which lost 6 bases and 8 bases, there was a span of 7 bases. CDR3 in DNA: TGTGCCAGCAGCGAACTAGAAAAACTGTTTTTT. This translates into CASSELEKLFF.

The V gene is TRBV11-1, the J gene TRBJ1-3; D gene unclear. CDR3 length: 14 amino acids. V shed 3 bases and J shed 3 bases, with 9 bases lying between them. Germline V gives CDR1 SGHAT, CDR2 FQDESV (reference sequence). As DNA, the CDR3 is TGTGCCAGCAGCTTTGGCCGAAGTGGAAACACCATATATTTT. This sequence encodes CASSFGRSGNTIYF.

This chain connects TRBV18 to TRBJ2-7; 8 bases align to TRBD2. The CDR3 consists of 15 residues. The germline V gene encodes CDR1 KGHSH and CDR2 LQKENI. V shed 2 bases and J 6 bases; nucleotides not matched to a gene: 9. The CDR3 nucleotides read TGTGCCAGCTCACCAACGGGAGGGCCTAGACGCGAGCAGTACTTC. Amino acid sequence: CASSPTGGPRREQYF.

The chain couples TRBV30 to TRBJ2-7, with 13 bases aligning to TRBD2. Trimming cost V 4 bases and J 4 bases; bases outside gene matches: 4. Germline-derived CDR1 and CDR2 are GTSNPN and SVGIG (reference sequence). The CDR3 has 14 amino acids. This chain's CDR3 is CAWIRTSGSYEQYF. The CDR3 coding sequence is TGTGCCTGGATCCGGACTAGCGGGAGTTACGAGCAGTACTTC.

The chain is built from TRBV30 and TRBJ1-2; maybe TRBD1 (6 bases). Germline V gene sequence: CDR1 GTSNPN, CDR2 SVGIG (reference sequence). V lost 0 bases and J 8 bases, leaving 16 bases between the germline ends. The CDR3 length is 14 residues. The CDR3 coding sequence is TGTGCCTGGAGTGTACGCAGGGGTTTGGGGGGCTACACCTTC. Its protein is CAWSVRRGLGGYTF.

This sequence joins TRBV11-2 and TRBJ1-1; a weak D match, TRBD1 (5 bases). Germline loops: CDR1 SGHAT, CDR2 FQNNGV. V was pared by 2 bases and J by 3 bases, with 10 bases between. This CDR3 region has 14 residues. The CDR3 here is CASSLRQSDTEAFF. The CDR3 DNA follows: TGTGCCAGCAGCTTACGACAGTCCGACACTGAAGCTTTCTTT.

The chain is built from TRBV5-4 and TRBJ1-2; TRBD1 agrees at 9 bases. The germline CDR1 and CDR2 sequences are SGHNT and YYREEE (reference sequence). The CDR3 has 14 residues. V trimming: 4 bases; J trimming: 8 bases; junction bases outside the gene matches: 9. CDR3 in DNA: TGTGCCAGCAGCCGGACGGGACAGGGACAAGGCTACACCTTC. Translation gives CASSRTGQGQGYTF.

This sequence joins TRBV27 and TRBJ2-1, with TRBD2 identical over 16 bases. Trimming took 5 bases from V and 7 from J; bases not matched to a gene: 11. The CDR3 totals 18 residues. Germline CDR1 and CDR2: MNHEY and SMNVEV (reference sequence). The CDR3 sequence is CASSQPGTSGGAWNEQFF. CDR3 DNA: TGTGCCAGCAGTCAACCCGGGACTAGCGGGGGGGCGTGGAATGAGCAGTTCTTC.

This chain joins TRBV28 and TRBJ1-1; D remains ambiguous. The germline gives CDR1 MDHEN, CDR2 SYDVKM. The V end was cut by 3 bases, the J end by 3 bases, with 14 bases between. The CDR3 covers 15 residues. The CDR3 DNA reads TGTGCCAGCAGTTTGGCCGGCGGTCCGGACACTGAAGCTTTCTTT. It translates to CASSLAGGPDTEAFF. Complete variable domain (other parts from reference TRBV28 and TRBJ1-1): DVKVTQSSRYLVKRTGEKVFLECVQDMDHENMFWYRQDPGLGLRLIYFSYDVKMKEKGDIPEGYSVSREKKERFSLILESASTNQTSMYLCASSLAGGPDTEAFFGQGTRLTVV.

The chain has TRBV5-1 and TRBJ2-7; perhaps TRBD1 as D (5 bases). This CDR3 has 15 amino acids. Trimming left V 1 base short and J 4 bases short, with 15 bases between. Germline V gene lookup returns CDR1 SGHRS and CDR2 YFSETQ. The CDR3 DNA sequence: TGCGCCAGCAGCTTGAACCAGGGAATGCTGTACGAGCAGTACTTC. Encoded protein: CASSLNQGMLYEQYF. The entire variable domain, with the rest obtained from reference TRBV5-1 and TRBJ2-7, is as follows: KAGVTQTPRYLIKTRGQQVTLSCSPISGHRSVSWYQQTPGQGLQFLFEYFSETQRNKGNFPGRFSGRQFSNSRSEMNVSTLELGDSALYLCASSLNQGMLYEQYFGPGTRLTVT.

This chain uses TRBV7-8 with TRBJ2-3, with a weak D call TRBD2 (6 bases). Germline CDR1 is SGHVS and CDR2 is FQNEAQ. Trimming pared 9 bases from V and 4 bases from J, leaving 8 bases between. The CDR3 sequence is 11 residues long. CDR3 sequence reads: CASWGADTQYF. The CDR3 coding sequence is TGTGCCAGTTGGGGGGCAGATACGCAGTATTTT.

V is TRBV7-6 and J is TRBJ2-2; 7 bases line up with TRBD1. From germline, CDR1 is SGHVS and CDR2 FNYEAQ. The CDR3 contains 18 residues. The junction had 17 bases not matched to a gene; V was cut back by 4 bases and J by 6 bases. In nucleotides, the CDR3 is TGTGCCAGCAGCTCCCTCACTACAGGGGTGGAGGTCCCCGGGGAGCTGTTTTTT. Residues: CASSSLTTGVEVPGELFF.

The rearrangement links TRBV11-2 to TRBJ2-4; 8 bases align to TRBD1. The CDR3 consists of 14 residues. The ends lost 1 base at V and 9 bases at J; junction bases unmatched: 5. CDR1 is SGHAT, CDR2 FQNNGV, per germline. As DNA, the CDR3 is TGTGCCAGCAGCTTAGGGACAGGGTTTGTCATTCAGTACTTC. As protein: CASSLGTGFVIQYF.

The V and J genes are TRBV7-2 and TRBJ1-2; TRBD1 might be the D (5 bases). This CDR3 has 15 amino acids. The V end was cut by 5 bases, the J end by 5 bases, with 18 bases between. Germline assignment: CDR1 SGHTA and CDR2 FQGNSA. In nucleotides, the CDR3 is TGTGCCAGCAGCCGTTCCGGGACCGGAGGGTATGGCTACACCTTC. Protein: CASSRSGTGGYGYTF.

This clone was recorded only once. The J gene is TRBJ1-2, the V gene TRBV4-3; D may be TRBD1 (5 bases). The CDR3 consists of 15 residues. Trimming removed 3 bases from V and 4 bases from J, with 15 bases in between. CDR1 and CDR2 (germline): LGHNA, YSLEER. CDR3 nucleotides: TGCGCCAGCAGCCACGACAGCAAAACAATCTATGGCTACACCTTC. Translated: CASSHDSKTIYGYTF.

This chain links TRBV15 with TRBJ2-5; no firm D call. Germline loops: CDR1 LNHNV, CDR2 YYDKDF (reference sequence). The CDR3 has 12 residues. The V gene lost 1 base and the J gene lost 5 bases, with 5 bases spanning the gap. CDR3 residues: CATSRVGETQYF. In DNA, the CDR3 is TGTGCCACCAGCAGAGTGGGCGAGACCCAGTACTTC.

V and J are TRBV5-6 and TRBJ1-1, with 7 bases fitting TRBD1. Per the germline V gene, CDR1 is SGHDT and CDR2 is YYEEEE. The V and J ends lost 2 bases and 3 bases, in that order; junction bases with no gene match: 4. The CDR3 is 14 residues long. The CDR3 DNA reads as TGTGCCAGCAGCTTCCGACAGGGCTACACTGAAGCTTTCTTT. This encodes CASSFRQGYTEAFF.

In this sample, this clone turned up a few times. This sequence joins TRBV7-8 and TRBJ2-2; TRBD1 might be the D (5 bases). CDR3 length: 13 amino acids. V lost 3 bases and J 6 bases, leaving 8 bases between the germline ends. Germline-derived CDR1 and CDR2 are SGHVS and FQNEAQ. CDR3 in DNA: TGTGCCAGCAGCTTCAAAGGGGCCGGGGAGCTGTTTTTT. This gives the protein CASSFKGAGELFF.

This clone showed up just a few times. The rearrangement joins TRBV6-1 to TRBJ2-7; 8 nucleotides agree with TRBD2. The V and J ends lost 4 bases and 2 bases, in that order; junction bases with no gene match: 4. The CDR3 covers 14 residues. CDR1 is MNHNS and CDR2 is SASEGT in the germline V gene. CDR3 nucleotide sequence: TGTGCCAGCAGTGGAGCGGGAGAGGCCTACGAGCAGTACTTC. Protein sequence: CASSGAGEAYEQYF.